This paragraph reports one TCR beta chain. This record belongs to a study of control samples from healthy donors and cancer patients. TCRdb keeps only in-frame clones here, not all; method: immunoSEQ multiplex PCR. Here the sample spans around 180,000 clones, about 86% being singletons. This sequence was found in a woman aged 25 to 45 in good health. Sequenced material: blood.

In DNA, the CDR3 is TGTGCCAGCAGGCGCGCGTGGGGGGCCGGGGAAAAACTGTTTTTT. Encoded protein: CASRRAWGAGEKLFF. This chain joins TRBV6-5 and TRBJ1-4; D is possibly TRBD1 (6 bases). In germline, CDR1 is MNHEY, CDR2 SVGAGI. This CDR3 is 15 amino acids long. V was cut by 6 bases and J by 8 bases, with 19 bases left in between.